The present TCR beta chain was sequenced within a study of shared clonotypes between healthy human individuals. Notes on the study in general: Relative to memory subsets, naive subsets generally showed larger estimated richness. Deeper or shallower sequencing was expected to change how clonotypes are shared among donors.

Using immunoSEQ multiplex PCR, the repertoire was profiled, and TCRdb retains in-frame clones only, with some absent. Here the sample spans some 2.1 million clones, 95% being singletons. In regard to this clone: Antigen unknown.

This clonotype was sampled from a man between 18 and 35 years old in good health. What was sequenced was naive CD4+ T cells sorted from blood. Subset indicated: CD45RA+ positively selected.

The DNA of the CDR3 is TGTGCCAGCAGCGGGGACGGCCGCTGGGGGGGCTACACCTTC. Translation gives CASSGDGRWGGYTF. The chain employs TRBV2 and TRBJ1-2; the D gene is possibly TRBD1 (5 bases). Germline lookup yields CDR1 SNHLY and CDR2 FYNNEI. CDR3 length: 14 amino acids. The V end was cut by 6 bases, the J end by 8 bases, with 19 bases between.